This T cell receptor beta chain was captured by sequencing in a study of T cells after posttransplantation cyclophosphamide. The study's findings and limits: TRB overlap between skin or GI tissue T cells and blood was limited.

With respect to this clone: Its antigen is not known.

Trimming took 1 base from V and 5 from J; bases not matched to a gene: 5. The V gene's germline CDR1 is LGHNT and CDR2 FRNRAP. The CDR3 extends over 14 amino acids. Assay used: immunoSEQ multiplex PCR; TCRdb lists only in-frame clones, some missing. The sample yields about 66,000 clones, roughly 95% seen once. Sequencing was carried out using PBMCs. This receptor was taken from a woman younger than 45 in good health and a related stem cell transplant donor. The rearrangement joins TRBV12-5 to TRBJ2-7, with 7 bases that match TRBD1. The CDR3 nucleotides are TGTGCTAGTGGTTTGGGACAGGGTGTCGACGAGCAGTACTTC. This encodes CASGLGQGVDEQYF.